Listed below are T cell receptor beta chains from one sample, sequenced in a study of control samples from healthy donors and cancer patients. Using immunoSEQ multiplex PCR, the repertoire was profiled, and TCRdb retains in-frame clones only, with some absent. Among around 110,000 clones, more than 85% were seen once, and the ten largest hold about 2.8%. Sequencing input: blood. The receptors were gathered from a man aged 25-45 years in good health. Each CDR3 is given with its conserved first and last residue. A D gene is named only where the DNA matches it firmly. Clone size appears in some rows only: once, few, many, or a class for an expanded clone.

d_gene: -
j_gene: TRBJ1-1
abundance: -
v_gene: TRBV10-3
CDR3nt: TGTGCCATCAGTGAGTCCCCAGGGCTAGGCACTGAAGCTTTCTTT
CDR3aa: CAISESPGLGTEAFF

d_gene: -
j_gene: TRBJ1-5
abundance: -
v_gene: TRBV2
CDR3nt: TGTGCCAGCAGGAGAGCAGGTAGCAATCAGCCCCAGCATTTT
CDR3aa: CASRRAGSNQPQHF

d_gene: -
j_gene: TRBJ1-4
abundance: -
v_gene: TRBV7-8
CDR3nt: TGTGCCAGCAGCCCAACTCTAGGGGAAAAACTGTTTTTT
CDR3aa: CASSPTLGEKLFF

d_gene: -
j_gene: TRBJ1-1
abundance: few
v_gene: TRBV13
CDR3nt: TGTGCCAGCAGCCGAGCGTCGGGTGGTAACACTGAAGCTTTCTTT
CDR3aa: CASSRASGGNTEAFF

d_gene: TRBD1
j_gene: TRBJ2-1
abundance: -
v_gene: TRBV7-2
CDR3nt: TGTGCCAGCAGCTCCCCCGACAGGGGCCCCTACAATGAGCAGTTCTTC
CDR3aa: CASSSPDRGPYNEQFF

d_gene: TRBD1
j_gene: TRBJ2-7
abundance: -
v_gene: TRBV9
CDR3nt: TGTGCCAGCAGCACCCGGACAGGGCCGACCGAGCAGTACTTC
CDR3aa: CASSTRTGPTEQYF

d_gene: -
j_gene: TRBJ2-6
abundance: -
v_gene: TRBV7-3
CDR3nt: TGTGCCAGCAGCTTAGGGCGCCCCTCTGGGGCCAACGTCCTGACTTTC
CDR3aa: CASSLGRPSGANVLTF

d_gene: -
j_gene: TRBJ1-5
abundance: -
v_gene: TRBV6-1
CDR3nt: TGTGCCAGCAGTGAAGCAGGGATTCAGCCCCAGCATTTT
CDR3aa: CASSEAGIQPQHF

d_gene: TRBD2
j_gene: TRBJ2-6
abundance: -
v_gene: TRBV19
CDR3nt: TGTGCCAGTAGTATGAAACGGGGGGCTGGGGCCAACGTCCTGACTTTC
CDR3aa: CASSMKRGAGANVLTF

d_gene: TRBD2
j_gene: TRBJ2-3
abundance: -
v_gene: TRBV5-1
CDR3nt: TGCGCCAGCAGCTTAGCGGGGGCCTCCACAGATACGCAGTATTTT
CDR3aa: CASSLAGASTDTQYF

d_gene: -
j_gene: TRBJ1-4
abundance: -
v_gene: TRBV11-1
CDR3nt: TGTGCCAGCAGAGAGGGTGCAACTAATGAAAAACTGTTTTTT
CDR3aa: CASREGATNEKLFF

d_gene: -
j_gene: TRBJ2-2
abundance: -
v_gene: TRBV2
CDR3nt: TGTGCCAGCAGTGAACAAGGGGTCGGCGGGGAGCTGTTTTTT
CDR3aa: CASSEQGVGGELFF

d_gene: -
j_gene: TRBJ1-2
abundance: -
v_gene: TRBV2
CDR3nt: TGTGCCACCCACCGGACAGTCGATGGCTACACCTTC
CDR3aa: CATHRTVDGYTF

d_gene: -
j_gene: TRBJ1-4
abundance: -
v_gene: TRBV11-2
CDR3nt: TGTGCCAGCAGCTTAGATCGGACCGCAACTAATGAAAAACTGTTTTTT
CDR3aa: CASSLDRTATNEKLFF

d_gene: TRBD2
j_gene: TRBJ2-3
abundance: -
v_gene: TRBV11-3
CDR3nt: TGTGCCAGCAGCTTGGAGGCGGGAGCCACAGATACGCAGTATTTT
CDR3aa: CASSLEAGATDTQYF

d_gene: -
j_gene: TRBJ1-1
abundance: -
v_gene: TRBV7-5
CDR3nt: TGTGTCAGAAGCGGGGGAGAGTTGGCGAACGGTGAAGCTTTCTTT
CDR3aa: CVRSGGELANGEAFF

d_gene: TRBD1
j_gene: TRBJ1-2
abundance: -
v_gene: TRBV27
CDR3nt: TGTGCCAGCAGCACAGGGGGGTACTATGGCTACACCTTC
CDR3aa: CASSTGGYYGYTF

d_gene: -
j_gene: TRBJ2-3
abundance: -
v_gene: TRBV11-3
CDR3nt: TGTGCCAGCAGCTTAGGCGTTCGGCGGGGTAGCACAGATACGCAGTATTTT
CDR3aa: CASSLGVRRGSTDTQYF

d_gene: TRBD1
j_gene: TRBJ2-1
abundance: -
v_gene: TRBV6-5
CDR3nt: TGTGCCAGCAGTTACACGACAGGGCCCCCTTACAATGAGCAGTTCTTC
CDR3aa: CASSYTTGPPYNEQFF

d_gene: -
j_gene: TRBJ2-7
abundance: -
v_gene: TRBV11-2
CDR3nt: TGTGCCAGCAGCCCTGGGGTCGGCGAGCAGTACTTC
CDR3aa: CASSPGVGEQYF

d_gene: -
j_gene: TRBJ1-5
abundance: -
v_gene: TRBV5-1
CDR3nt: TGCGCCAGCAGCTTGGGAAGAGACAATCAGCCCCAGCATTTT
CDR3aa: CASSLGRDNQPQHF

d_gene: TRBD2
j_gene: TRBJ2-6
abundance: once
v_gene: TRBV9
CDR3nt: TGTGCCAGCAGCATTAGCGGGGGGTTCTCGGGTTCTGGGGCCAACGTCCTGACTTTC
CDR3aa: CASSISGGFSGSGANVLTF

d_gene: -
j_gene: TRBJ1-1
abundance: -
v_gene: TRBV28
CDR3nt: TGTGCCAGCACTCCTGTTGGGACGACTGAAGCTTTCTTT
CDR3aa: CASTPVGTTEAFF

d_gene: TRBD1
j_gene: TRBJ2-2
abundance: -
v_gene: TRBV24-1
CDR3nt: TGTGCCACCAGTGACCCCTCGGGACAGGGCGAGGTCGGGGAGCTGTTTTTT
CDR3aa: CATSDPSGQGEVGELFF

d_gene: TRBD1
j_gene: TRBJ1-5
abundance: -
v_gene: TRBV28
CDR3nt: TGTGCCAGCAGTTTACTCGGACAGGGGGCCGATCAGCCCCAGCATTTT
CDR3aa: CASSLLGQGADQPQHF

d_gene: -
j_gene: TRBJ2-1
abundance: once
v_gene: TRBV4-1
CDR3nt: TGCGCCAGCAGCCAGCAAGAACAGGGAGGTTTAGGGGAGCAGTTCTTC
CDR3aa: CASSQQEQGGLGEQFF

d_gene: -
j_gene: TRBJ1-1
abundance: -
v_gene: TRBV30
CDR3nt: TGTGCCTGGTGTACCTGGGTAGGGCAAAGAACTGAAGCTTTCTTT
CDR3aa: CAWCTWVGQRTEAFF

d_gene: TRBD1
j_gene: TRBJ1-1
abundance: -
v_gene: TRBV6-5
CDR3nt: TGTGCCAGCAGTCCAGGGGGCATGAACACTGAAGCTTTCTTT
CDR3aa: CASSPGGMNTEAFF

d_gene: TRBD1
j_gene: TRBJ1-2
abundance: -
v_gene: TRBV19
CDR3nt: TGTGCCAGTAGTATTCGGGACAGGTTCTACACCTTC
CDR3aa: CASSIRDRFYTF

d_gene: -
j_gene: TRBJ2-5
abundance: once
v_gene: TRBV24-1
CDR3nt: TGTGCCACCAGTGGGGGGGTGTACCAAGAGACCCAGTACTTC
CDR3aa: CATSGGVYQETQYF

d_gene: -
j_gene: TRBJ2-1
abundance: -
v_gene: TRBV29-1
CDR3nt: TGCAGCGTTGATAAGGGTAGTGAGCAGTTCTTC
CDR3aa: CSVDKGSEQFF

d_gene: -
j_gene: TRBJ1-2
abundance: -
v_gene: TRBV12-3/TRBV12-4
CDR3nt: TGTGCCAGCAGTTTCGGGGGGAATGGCTACACCTTC
CDR3aa: CASSFGGNGYTF

d_gene: -
j_gene: TRBJ2-3
abundance: -
v_gene: TRBV9
CDR3nt: TGTGCCAGCAGCGTAAGGGACTTTGGGGATACGCAGTATTTT
CDR3aa: CASSVRDFGDTQYF

d_gene: TRBD1
j_gene: TRBJ1-6
abundance: -
v_gene: TRBV7-2
CDR3nt: TGTGCCAGCAGCTTAGCGCCCACAGGGGGTTCCAATTCACCCCTCCACTTT
CDR3aa: CASSLAPTGGSNSPLHF

d_gene: -
j_gene: TRBJ2-3
abundance: -
v_gene: TRBV10-1
CDR3nt: TGCGCCAGCAGTCCGGGTGGGGATACGCAGTATTTT
CDR3aa: CASSPGGDTQYF

d_gene: -
j_gene: TRBJ1-4
abundance: -
v_gene: TRBV5-8
CDR3nt: TGTGCCAGCGGAATATCCCCGATTAGCAAGGGTGAAAAACTGTTTTTT
CDR3aa: CASGISPISKGEKLFF

d_gene: -
j_gene: TRBJ1-3
abundance: -
v_gene: TRBV10-1
CDR3nt: TGCGCCAGCACATCAGGCTCTGGAAACACCATATATTTT
CDR3aa: CASTSGSGNTIYF

d_gene: TRBD2
j_gene: TRBJ2-2
abundance: few
v_gene: TRBV10-3
CDR3nt: TGTGCCATCAGTGAGCTGGGGACTACTGGGGAGCTGTTTTTT
CDR3aa: CAISELGTTGELFF

d_gene: TRBD2
j_gene: TRBJ2-3
abundance: -
v_gene: TRBV7-2
CDR3nt: TGTGCCAGCAGCCTGGGACTAGCTAGCACAGATACGCAGTATTTT
CDR3aa: CASSLGLASTDTQYF

d_gene: -
j_gene: TRBJ1-6
abundance: once
v_gene: TRBV7-9
CDR3nt: TGTGCCAGCAGCTTGGTAGAGTCACCCCTCCACTTT
CDR3aa: CASSLVESPLHF

d_gene: -
j_gene: TRBJ1-1
abundance: -
v_gene: TRBV19
CDR3nt: TGTGCCAGTAGTATCTGGGGCAGGGTGAACACTGAAGCTTTCTTT
CDR3aa: CASSIWGRVNTEAFF

d_gene: -
j_gene: TRBJ1-1
abundance: -
v_gene: TRBV29-1
CDR3nt: TGCAGCGTTGTGGGGAAGGCGCGGAACACTGAAGCTTTCTTT
CDR3aa: CSVVGKARNTEAFF

d_gene: TRBD1
j_gene: TRBJ2-7
abundance: -
v_gene: TRBV7-3
CDR3nt: TGTGCCAGCAGCTTAACCGGGACAGGAGACGAGCAGTACTTC
CDR3aa: CASSLTGTGDEQYF

d_gene: -
j_gene: TRBJ2-1
abundance: -
v_gene: TRBV6-1
CDR3nt: TGTGCCAGCAGTGAATTGGGGGGGGCAAATGAGCAGTTCTTC
CDR3aa: CASSELGGANEQFF

d_gene: TRBD1
j_gene: TRBJ2-3
abundance: -
v_gene: TRBV6-5
CDR3nt: TGTGCCAGCAACTCAGGGGGCTCTAGCACAGATACGCAGTATTTT
CDR3aa: CASNSGGSSTDTQYF

d_gene: -
j_gene: TRBJ1-1
abundance: -
v_gene: TRBV5-1
CDR3nt: TGCGCCAGCAGCTCTTCCTTGGGACAGAACACTGAAGCTTTCTTT
CDR3aa: CASSSSLGQNTEAFF

d_gene: -
j_gene: TRBJ1-2
abundance: -
v_gene: TRBV24-1
CDR3nt: TGTGCCACCAGTGATCGTTACCGGGTCAACTCAACCCACTACACCTTC
CDR3aa: CATSDRYRVNSTHYTF

d_gene: TRBD2
j_gene: TRBJ2-3
abundance: -
v_gene: TRBV10-3
CDR3nt: TGTGCCATCAGTGCGGGGGGGGCTGTCGAGCAGTATTTT
CDR3aa: CAISAGGAVEQYF

d_gene: -
j_gene: TRBJ2-5
abundance: -
v_gene: TRBV12-5
CDR3nt: TGTGCTAGTGGTTCGCCATGGGCAGCGTACTTC
CDR3aa: CASGSPWAAYF

d_gene: -
j_gene: TRBJ1-1
abundance: -
v_gene: TRBV29-1
CDR3nt: TGCAGCGCAAAGGGTGGGAATGAAGCTTTCTTT
CDR3aa: CSAKGGNEAFF

d_gene: TRBD1
j_gene: TRBJ2-1
abundance: -
v_gene: TRBV28
CDR3nt: TGTGCCAGCAAAGGGGACAGGGGGTGGGGTGAGCAGTTCTTC
CDR3aa: CASKGDRGWGEQFF

d_gene: -
j_gene: TRBJ2-7
abundance: -
v_gene: TRBV5-5
CDR3nt: TGTGCCAGCAGCTTTAGAAGCTCCTACGAGCAGTACTTC
CDR3aa: CASSFRSSYEQYF

d_gene: -
j_gene: TRBJ1-2
abundance: -
v_gene: TRBV14
CDR3nt: TGTGCCAGCAGCCAAAGTTCGCCGGGGAAGAACTATGGCTACACCTTC
CDR3aa: CASSQSSPGKNYGYTF

d_gene: -
j_gene: TRBJ2-3
abundance: -
v_gene: TRBV3-1/TRBV3-2
CDR3nt: TGTGCCAGCAGCCAAGATGACTCCGACACGCAGTATTTT
CDR3aa: CASSQDDSDTQYF

d_gene: -
j_gene: TRBJ1-5
abundance: -
v_gene: TRBV28
CDR3nt: TGTGCCAGCAGTTTGACGGGGAGCAATCAGCCCCAGCATTTT
CDR3aa: CASSLTGSNQPQHF

d_gene: -
j_gene: TRBJ1-5
abundance: -
v_gene: TRBV9
CDR3nt: TGTGCCAGCTCCCGAGGGTTCAATAGCAATCAGCCCCAGCATTTT
CDR3aa: CASSRGFNSNQPQHF